This is a list of T cell receptor beta chains from one sample in a study of blood T cell repertoires in COVID-19. Some clones are missing from TCRdb's copy, which holds only in-frame ones; the method was immunoSEQ multiplex PCR. Of a few hundred thousand clones in the sample, about 83% were seen once. The sequenced sample was peripheral blood. The receptors derive from a man at least 80 years old with acute or convalescent COVID-19. CDR3s include the opening cysteine and the closing phenylalanine or tryptophan. The D gene is left open where the match is weak. Some rows mark clone size as missing; the rest say once, few, many or name a class of expanded clone.

d_gene: TRBD2
v_gene: TRBV7-9
j_gene: TRBJ2-1
abundance: .
CDR3aa: CASSLASGRSNEQFF
CDR3nt: TGTGCCAGCAGCTTAGCTAGCGGGAGATCAAATGAGCAGTTCTTC

d_gene: .
v_gene: TRBV5-1
j_gene: TRBJ1-2
abundance: .
CDR3aa: CASSLEGLYGYTF
CDR3nt: TGCGCCAGCAGCTTGGAGGGGCTGTATGGCTACACCTTC

d_gene: TRBD1
v_gene: TRBV19
j_gene: TRBJ1-3
abundance: .
CDR3aa: CASVTGTALSGNTIYF
CDR3nt: TGTGCCAGCGTAACCGGGACAGCTCTCTCTGGAAACACCATATATTTT

d_gene: .
v_gene: TRBV6-5
j_gene: TRBJ2-7
abundance: .
CDR3aa: CASSYEARGSYEQYF
CDR3nt: TGTGCCAGCAGTTACGAGGCTAGGGGTTCCTACGAGCAGTACTTC

d_gene: .
v_gene: TRBV11-2
j_gene: TRBJ1-4
abundance: .
CDR3aa: CASSLDRGSEKLFF
CDR3nt: TGTGCCAGCAGCTTAGATCGAGGTAGCGAAAAACTGTTTTTT

d_gene: .
v_gene: TRBV12-3/TRBV12-4
j_gene: TRBJ1-2
abundance: .
CDR3aa: CASSFSSSGYTF
CDR3nt: TGTGCCAGCAGTTTTAGTTCATCTGGCTACACCTTC

d_gene: TRBD1
v_gene: TRBV20-1
j_gene: TRBJ1-1
abundance: once
CDR3aa: CSASKTGGRQGNTEAFF
CDR3nt: TGCAGTGCTAGTAAGACAGGGGGCCGGCAAGGAAACACTGAAGCTTTCTTT

d_gene: TRBD2
v_gene: TRBV7-6
j_gene: TRBJ2-3
abundance: .
CDR3aa: CASSTRGAGGDTQYF
CDR3nt: TGTGCCAGCAGCACGCGGGGGGCAGGCGGAGATACGCAGTATTTT

d_gene: .
v_gene: TRBV3-1/TRBV3-2
j_gene: TRBJ2-7
abundance: .
CDR3aa: CASSQGLSSYEQYF
CDR3nt: TGTGCCAGCAGCCAGGGACTGTCCTCCTACGAGCAGTACTTC

d_gene: TRBD2
v_gene: TRBV29-1
j_gene: TRBJ2-1
abundance: few
CDR3aa: CSTGTSGRSSYNEQFF
CDR3nt: TGCAGCACCGGGACTAGCGGGAGAAGCTCCTACAATGAGCAGTTCTTC

d_gene: .
v_gene: TRBV28
j_gene: TRBJ2-2
abundance: .
CDR3aa: CASSLGATNTGELFF
CDR3nt: TGTGCCAGCAGTTTAGGGGCTACGAACACCGGGGAGCTGTTTTTT

d_gene: .
v_gene: TRBV11-2
j_gene: TRBJ1-1
abundance: few
CDR3aa: CASSLSRFEAFF
CDR3nt: TGTGCCAGCAGCCTCAGCAGGTTTGAAGCTTTCTTT

d_gene: TRBD1
v_gene: TRBV12-3/TRBV12-4
j_gene: TRBJ2-7
abundance: .
CDR3aa: CASSSTGSYEQYF
CDR3nt: TGTGCCAGCAGTTCGACAGGGTCCTACGAGCAGTACTTC

d_gene: .
v_gene: TRBV19
j_gene: TRBJ1-2
abundance: once
CDR3aa: CASSIQDTGGYTF
CDR3nt: TGTGCCAGTAGTATCCAGGACACCGGTGGCTACACCTTC

d_gene: .
v_gene: TRBV11-2
j_gene: TRBJ1-2
abundance: .
CDR3aa: CASSLGPGSPGGYTF
CDR3nt: TGTGCCAGCAGCTTAGGTCCGGGTAGCCCGGGTGGCTACACCTTC

d_gene: TRBD1
v_gene: TRBV2
j_gene: TRBJ2-7
abundance: .
CDR3aa: CASTAGQGTYEQYF
CDR3nt: TGTGCCAGCACCGCGGGACAGGGAACCTACGAGCAGTACTTC

d_gene: .
v_gene: TRBV21-1
j_gene: TRBJ2-2
abundance: .
CDR3aa: CASSTPRNTGELFF
CDR3nt: TGTGCCAGCAGCACCCCTAGGAACACCGGGGAGCTGTTTTTT

d_gene: .
v_gene: TRBV19
j_gene: TRBJ2-2
abundance: .
CDR3aa: CASADTANTGELFF
CDR3nt: TGTGCCAGTGCCGACACCGCGAACACCGGGGAGCTGTTTTTT

d_gene: .
v_gene: TRBV5-4
j_gene: TRBJ1-2
abundance: .
CDR3aa: CASSSQGLQGYGYTF
CDR3nt: TGTGCCAGCAGCTCGCAGGGTCTCCAAGGCTATGGCTACACCTTC

d_gene: TRBD1
v_gene: TRBV2
j_gene: TRBJ2-6
abundance: .
CDR3aa: CASSSPGQGSSGANVLTF
CDR3nt: TGTGCCAGCAGTTCCCCGGGACAGGGCTCATCTGGGGCCAACGTCCTGACTTTC

d_gene: .
v_gene: TRBV25-1
j_gene: TRBJ2-7
abundance: .
CDR3aa: CASSEDYYEQYF
CDR3nt: TGTGCCAGCAGTGAAGACTACTACGAGCAGTACTTC

d_gene: TRBD1
v_gene: TRBV28
j_gene: TRBJ1-5
abundance: .
CDR3aa: CASSGDRESQPQHF
CDR3nt: TGTGCCAGCAGCGGGGACAGGGAGAGTCAGCCCCAGCATTTT

d_gene: .
v_gene: TRBV29-1
j_gene: TRBJ2-7
abundance: .
CDR3aa: CSVVGGTAYEQYF
CDR3nt: TGCAGCGTTGTTGGAGGGACTGCCTACGAGCAGTACTTC

d_gene: TRBD1
v_gene: TRBV10-3
j_gene: TRBJ2-1
abundance: .
CDR3aa: CAISADRGLTEQFF
CDR3nt: TGTGCCATCAGTGCGGACAGGGGGCTCACTGAGCAGTTCTTC

d_gene: TRBD1
v_gene: TRBV28
j_gene: TRBJ1-3
abundance: .
CDR3aa: CASSSRGRGNTIYF
CDR3nt: TGTGCCAGCAGTTCAAGGGGGCGCGGAAACACCATATATTTT

d_gene: .
v_gene: TRBV12-3/TRBV12-4
j_gene: TRBJ2-1
abundance: .
CDR3aa: CASSPTMANEQFF
CDR3nt: TGTGCCAGCAGTCCTACTATGGCCAATGAGCAGTTCTTC

d_gene: TRBD1
v_gene: TRBV29-1
j_gene: TRBJ1-4
abundance: .
CDR3aa: CSVADRGNEKLFF
CDR3nt: TGCAGCGTTGCCGACAGGGGTAATGAAAAACTGTTTTTT